The table lists the clone carrying this T cell receptor (beta chain) with a few counts. In germline, CDR1 is DFQATT, CDR2 SNEGSKA (reference sequence). This CDR3 has 16 amino acids. Losses at the gene ends were 2 bases for V and 0 bases for J; bases not matched to a gene: 7. Specified time point: newly diagnosed GD, antithyroid drugs for less than 3 months. The TCR library was prepared using RNA isolated from PBMCs. For TCR beta, libraries came from iRepertoire HTBI primers and Arm-PCR of CDR3 regions. TCRdb re-called the multiplex PCR reads through MiXCR, storing one row per CDR3 protein. The repertoire consists of a few hundred thousand distinct CDR3 sequences, with 10% to 15% occurring once and the leading ten covering approximately 17%. The source of the sample is a study of regulatory T cells in long-lasting Graves disease. The sample also formed part of further work on T cells in Graves' hyperthyroidism and ophthalmopathy. That work states: The study left out patients who had uncontrolled infection, other autoimmune disease, pregnancy or lactation.

This sample comprised peripheral blood mononuclear cells (PBMCs), obtained at new diagnosis, from a patient treated with antithyroid drugs. The rearrangement uses TRBV20-1 and TRBJ2-4, with TRBD2 matching 7 bases. The receptor was derived from a woman between 18 and 29 years old with Graves disease. This chain's CDR3 is CSARFGGSLAKNIQYF. CDR3 sequence (DNA): TGCAGTGCTAGATTCGGCGGGAGTCTAGCCAAAAACATTCAGTACTTC.